This TCR beta chain was identified during a study of OX40 agonist ivuxolimab in advanced cancers. Study at large: Those enrolled were roughly 80% male, with a mean age of around 58 years and ages from about 20 to 85. Prior therapy, whether anti-PD-1, anti-PD-L1 or anti-CTLA-4, was allowed, and less than 45% had some. Study findings and constraints: Compared with others, partial responders at 0.1-3.0 mg/kg displayed clonal expansion among the lowest. Clonal expansion was seen in CD4+ and CD8+ blood T cells by week 6 at 0.1 to 3.0 mg/kg.

V was clipped by 7 bases and J by 4 bases, with 20 bases between them. Germline V gene sequence: CDR1 SEHNR, CDR2 FQNEAQ (reference sequence). This CDR3 has 16 amino acids. The protocol was immunoSEQ multiplex PCR, while the TCRdb copy is restricted to in-frame clones and leaves out a portion. This sample carries about 24,000 clones, approximately 86% of them seen once, and the ten largest clones take roughly 42%. Note on this clone: What it recognizes is unknown.

This material consisted of CD4+ or CD8+ T cells sorted from blood, taken in a trial of the OX40 agonist ivuxolimab. The gene calls are TRBV7-9 and TRBJ1-3; no definite D call. The clonotype comes from an adult with an advanced solid tumor such as melanoma, head and neck, liver or kidney cancer. The chain's CDR3 is CASTNNDAEGGNTIYF. Written as DNA, the CDR3 is TGTGCCAGCACCAATAATGACGCGGAGGGCGGAAACACCATATATTTT.